This passage covers 17 T cell receptor beta chains from one sample sequenced in a study of cytomegalovirus exposure and HLA in healthy donors. The PCR had 60 Vbeta and 13 Jbeta primers. TCRdb's table, derived via immunoSEQ multiplex PCR, lists solely in-frame clones and lacks some. The sample table includes more than 30,000 clones. Sequencing was done on a sample of PBMCs. These receptors all come from a man aged 40-50 years in good health and CMV-seropositive.

The chain carries TRBV7-2 and TRBJ2-7; weak D call: TRBD2 (6 bases). This CDR3 spans 15 amino acids. The V gene's germline CDR1 is SGHTA and CDR2 FQGNSA. Trimming stripped 4 bases from V and 0 bases from J, with 13 bases between. Written as DNA, the CDR3 is TGTGCCAGCAGCTCCCTAGCGCTCAGCTCCTACGAGCAGTACTTC. It codes for CASSSLALSSYEQYF.

This sequence joins TRBV5-1 and TRBJ2-7; D call uncertain. Per the germline V gene, CDR1 is SGHRS and CDR2 is YFSETQ. V was trimmed by 0 bases and J by 3 bases, leaving 16 bases between them. CDR3 length equals 16 residues. CDR3 in amino acids: CASSLDLPPRVYEQYF. The CDR3 DNA follows: TGCGCCAGCAGCTTGGATCTGCCACCTCGGGTCTACGAGCAGTACTTC. The whole variable domain, filled in from reference TRBV5-1 and TRBJ2-7, reads KAGVTQTPRYLIKTRGQQVTLSCSPISGHRSVSWYQQTPGQGLQFLFEYFSETQRNKGNFPGRFSGRQFSNSRSEMNVSTLELGDSALYLCASSLDLPPRVYEQYFGPGTRLTVT.

This chain links TRBV7-3 with TRBJ1-3; D not resolved. V was cut by 2 bases and J by 8 bases, with 13 bases left in between. The CDR3 is 14 residues long. The V gene's germline CDR1 is SGHTA and CDR2 FQGTGA. The CDR3 here is CASSLGTGGDTIYF. CDR3 DNA sequence: TGTGCCAGCAGCTTAGGTACCGGCGGGGACACCATATATTTT.

This rearrangement joins TRBV5-1 to TRBJ2-5; D might be TRBD2 (6 bases). The end of the DNA aligns better with TRBJ2-7, so the J call may be wrong. The length of the CDR3 is 14 residues. CDR1 is SGHRS and CDR2 is YFSETQ in the germline V gene. DNA for the CDR3: TGCGCCAGCAGCTTGGGGGACTTTACCTACGAGCAGTACTTC. Translated, it gives CASSLGDFTYEQYF.

The J gene is TRBJ2-3, the V gene TRBV28; TRBD2 might be the D (5 bases). The CDR3 is 13 amino acids. Looked up from germline, CDR1 is MDHEN and CDR2 is SYDVKM. V gave up 3 bases and J gave up 4 bases, with 8 bases separating them. The CDR3 loop reads CASSFRLPDTQYF. The DNA for the CDR3 is TGTGCCAGCAGTTTCCGACTACCAGATACGCAGTATTTT.

The V call is TRBV10-3, the J call TRBJ1-3; weak D call: TRBD1 (6 bases). There are 13 residues in the CDR3. Trimming left V 6 bases short and J 4 bases short, with 10 bases between. The germline V gene has CDR1 ENHRY and CDR2 SYGVKD. The CDR3 DNA is TGTGCCATCAGGGACAGCCAGGGAAACACCATATATTTT. Translating it yields CAIRDSQGNTIYF.

The chain employs TRBV7-2 and TRBJ1-2; 7 bases map to TRBD1. V was clipped by 4 bases and J by 6 bases; unmatched bases: 8. The length of the CDR3 is 14 residues. Germline CDR1 and CDR2: SGHTA and FQGNSA. CDR3 protein: CASSYGTAGNGYTF. DNA of the CDR3: TGTGCCAGCAGCTACGGGACAGCCGGTAATGGCTACACCTTC.

The J gene is TRBJ1-1, the V gene TRBV4-1; 7 bases map to TRBD1. V was pared by 3 bases and J by 5 bases, with 6 bases of the junction left unmatched. The CDR3 extends over 14 amino acids. CDR1 and CDR2 (germline): MGHRA, YSYEKL. Written as DNA, the CDR3 is TGCGCCAGCAGCCACCAGGGGGTTTTAACTGAAGCTTTCTTT. Translated, it gives CASSHQGVLTEAFF.

The V call is TRBV28, the J call TRBJ1-5; maybe TRBD1 (6 bases). The CDR3 totals 14 residues. V was pared by 6 bases and J by 4 bases, with 13 bases between. CDR1 is MDHEN, CDR2 SYDVKM, per germline. The CDR3 nucleotides read TGTGCCAGCAGCCTCCGGGACAAAAATCAGCCCCAGCATTTT. Amino acids: CASSLRDKNQPQHF.

This chain joins TRBV5-1 and TRBJ2-3; TRBD2 matches 11 bases. V was pared by 5 bases and J by 2 bases, with 7 bases of the junction left unmatched. This CDR3 contains 16 residues. The V gene's germline CDR1 is SGHRS and CDR2 YFSETQ. CDR3 sequence reads: CASRIGTSGFTDTQYF. The CDR3 nucleotides read TGCGCCAGCAGGATAGGGACTAGCGGCTTCACAGATACGCAGTATTTT. The variable domain in full, completed from reference TRBV5-1 and TRBJ2-3, reads KAGVTQTPRYLIKTRGQQVTLSCSPISGHRSVSWYQQTPGQGLQFLFEYFSETQRNKGNFPGRFSGRQFSNSRSEMNVSTLELGDSALYLCASRIGTSGFTDTQYFGPGTRLTVL.

The chain uses TRBV10-2 and TRBJ1-1; D gene uncertain. The CDR3 is made up of 13 amino acids. V was pared by 4 bases and J by 1 base, with 7 bases between. The V gene's germline CDR1 is WSHSY and CDR2 SAAADI. The CDR3 region has the DNA TGCGCCAGCAGTGGAACGAGGAACACTGAAGCTTTCTTT. This encodes CASSGTRNTEAFF.

The J gene is TRBJ1-2, the V gene TRBV19; TRBD1 agrees at 8 bases. Germline CDR1 reads LNHDA; CDR2 reads SQIVND (reference sequence). The V segment lost 0 bases and the J segment 4 bases; nucleotides outside the gene matches: 4. The CDR3 is 15 amino acids. The CDR3 coding sequence is TGTGCCAGTAGTATAGATGGACAGGGCGCCTATGGCTACACCTTC. Translating gives CASSIDGQGAYGYTF.

This rearrangement joins TRBV10-1 to TRBJ2-3; 13 nucleotides align to TRBD2. The length of the CDR3 is 17 residues. CDR1 is WNHNN and CDR2 is SYGVQD in the germline V gene (reference sequence). V was clipped by 6 bases and J by 5 bases; unmatched bases: 11. CDR3 protein: CASRPRTSGRGEDTQYF. The CDR3 DNA reads TGCGCCAGCAGACCCAGGACTAGCGGGAGAGGGGAAGATACGCAGTATTTT.

The chain recombines TRBV6-5 with TRBJ1-3; D perhaps matches TRBD1 (5 bases). CDR3 size: 15 residues. Trimming cost V 5 bases and J 0 bases, with 11 bases left between them. Germline V gene sequence: CDR1 MNHEY, CDR2 SVGAGI. The chain's CDR3 is CASSRDSRSGNTIYF. In nucleotides, the CDR3 is TGTGCCAGCAGTCGGGACTCCCGCTCTGGAAACACCATATATTTT.

V gene TRBV29-1 combines with J gene TRBJ1-4; 11 bases match TRBD1. CDR3 size: 15 residues. Germline values: CDR1 SQVTM, CDR2 ANQGSEA. V dropped 3 bases and J dropped 2; count of bases not matched to a gene: 2. CDR3 region: CSVEDRGRTNEKLFF. CDR3 bases: TGCAGCGTTGAGGACAGGGGGCGTACTAATGAAAAACTGTTTTTT.

The chain has TRBV7-2 and TRBJ2-5; D unresolved. The ends were cut back, 5 bases at V and 7 bases at J, with 8 bases in the middle. The CDR3 extends over 11 amino acids. Germline CDR1 reads SGHTA; CDR2 reads FQGNSA. In DNA form, the CDR3 reads TGTGCCAGCAGCCTAACGGGGACCCAGTACTTC. Translating gives CASSLTGTQYF.

This chain joins TRBV5-1 and TRBJ2-1; D gene uncertain. The V end was cut by 0 bases, the J end by 7 bases, with 8 bases between. The germline V gene has CDR1 SGHRS and CDR2 YFSETQ. The CDR3 is 13 residues long. CDR3 sequence reads: CASSLGVANEQFF. CDR3 in DNA: TGCGCCAGCAGCTTGGGAGTCGCGAATGAGCAGTTCTTC.